Listed here are 28 T cell receptor beta chains from one sample, sequenced in a study of tissue T cells after allogeneic stem cell transplantation. Some clones are missing from TCRdb's copy, which holds only in-frame ones; the method was immunoSEQ multiplex PCR. The table lists 25,000 to 35,000 clones, 85% of them singletons, with roughly 3.6% in the top ten. The specimen comprised blood, sampled before transplantation. The receptors come from a woman between 18 and 49 years old who later had graft-versus-host disease after an allogeneic stem cell transplant.

The chain combines TRBV9 with TRBJ2-1; 12 bases agree with TRBD2. Germline loops: CDR1 SGDLS, CDR2 YYNGEE. The CDR3 spans 20 residues. J was trimmed by 7 bases and V by 4 bases; bases with no gene match: 21. The CDR3 DNA reads as TGTGCCAGCAGCCCCTGGGGGGCTAGCGGGAGGGCCTTCATATTAAATGAGCAGTTCTTC. Residues: CASSPWGASGRAFILNEQFF.

For the CDR3, the DNA is TGTGCCTGGAGGAGCTTCTCCGGGACCTTTCTCCAAGAGACCCAGTACTTC. This encodes CAWRSFSGTFLQETQYF. V and J are TRBV30 and TRBJ2-5; either TRBD1 or TRBD2 may supply D (5 bases each). Deletions cut 3 bases from V and 1 base from J, with 21 bases between. CDR1 is GTSNPN, CDR2 SVGIG, per germline (reference sequence). The CDR3 contains 17 residues. Full variable domain (missing parts from reference TRBV30 and TRBJ2-5): SQTIHQWPATLVQPVGSPLSLECTVEGTSNPNLYWYRQAAGRGLQLLFYSVGIGQISSEVPQNLSASRPQDRQFILSSKKLLLSDSGFYLCAWRSFSGTFLQETQYFGPGTRLLVL.

This clone was seen a few times. This chain links TRBV5-4 with TRBJ2-1, with 14 nucleotides matching TRBD2. The germline CDR1 and CDR2 sequences are SGHNT and YYREEE (reference sequence). Losses at the gene ends were 4 bases for V and 9 bases for J; bases not matched to a gene: 6. The CDR3 runs 15 residues. CDR3 region: CASSPPGLAGVEQFF. The CDR3 nucleotides are TGTGCCAGCAGCCCGCCGGGACTAGCGGGAGTTGAGCAGTTCTTC.

In DNA form, the CDR3 reads TGTGCCAGCACCCCGCCGCGGGGAGAAGCTTTCTTT. Its protein product is CASTPPRGEAFF. The rearrangement uses TRBV6-2 or TRBV6-3 and TRBJ1-1; D is uncertain. There are 12 residues in the CDR3. Germline V gene data show CDR1 as MNHEY and CDR2 as SVGEGT. Deletions cut 7 bases from V and 8 bases from J, with 14 bases between.

The V gene is TRBV18, the J gene TRBJ1-3; D is unresolved. V lost 5 bases to trimming and J lost 0 bases, with 17 bases between them. Per the germline V gene, CDR1 is KGHSH and CDR2 is LQKENI. The CDR3 spans 17 residues. The CDR3 is CASSGENPKYSGNTIYF. For the CDR3, the DNA is TGTGCCAGCTCAGGAGAGAATCCAAAATACTCTGGAAACACCATATATTTT.

The gene calls are TRBV27 and TRBJ2-5; no firm D call. This CDR3 is built from 16 residues. CDR1 and CDR2 from the germline V gene are MNHEY and SMNVEV (reference sequence). With 6 bases removed from V and 1 base from J, the gap between germline ends came to 18 bases. CDR3: CASSLDTTGRQETQYF. For the CDR3, the DNA is TGTGCCAGCAGCCTCGACACGACGGGCCGCCAAGAGACCCAGTACTTC.

V usage is TRBV30 and J usage is TRBJ2-2; TRBD1 matches at 8 bases. V shed 7 bases, J shed 4 bases, and the junction held 5 bases outside the gene matches. The length of the CDR3 is 13 residues. From germline, CDR1 is GTSNPN and CDR2 SVGIG (reference sequence). Here the CDR3 DNA reads TGTGCCTTGACAGGGGCGGGCACCGGGGAGCTGTTTTTT. As protein: CALTGAGTGELFF. The variable domain in full, completed from reference TRBV30 and TRBJ2-2, reads SQTIHQWPATLVQPVGSPLSLECTVEGTSNPNLYWYRQAAGRGLQLLFYSVGIGQISSEVPQNLSASRPQDRQFILSSKKLLLSDSGFYLCALTGAGTGELFFGEGSRLTVL.

A word on this clone: The sample has other DNA sequences that encode this CDR3 too. This chain connects TRBV4-1 to TRBJ1-4; D is perhaps TRBD1 (6 bases). This CDR3 region has 13 residues. The V gene lost 1 base and the J gene lost 8 bases, with 8 bases spanning the gap. Looked up from germline, CDR1 is MGHRA and CDR2 is YSYEKL. CDR3 sequence: CASSQVTGEKLFF. Here the CDR3 DNA reads TGCGCCAGCAGCCAAGTAACAGGGGAAAAACTGTTTTTT.

The rearrangement uses TRBV6-5 and TRBJ2-5; D could derive from TRBD1 or TRBD2 (5 bases each). The CDR3 extends over 15 amino acids. V was cut by 4 bases and J by 5 bases, with 17 bases left in between. The germline V gene encodes CDR1 MNHEY and CDR2 SVGAGI. CDR3 loop: CASSSSGTKPETQYF. The DNA for the CDR3 is TGTGCCAGCAGTTCCTCCGGGACCAAACCCGAGACCCAGTACTTC.

The chain links TRBV7-3 to TRBJ1-1; tentatively, D is TRBD1 (5 bases). Germline V gene data show CDR1 as SGHTA and CDR2 as FQGTGA. The CDR3 covers 16 residues. V was shortened by 5 bases and J by 1 base, with 17 bases between the two germline ends. The DNA of the CDR3 is TGTGCCAGCAGCCTTAATCCACAGGAGAAGAACACTGAAGCTTTCTTT. Its translation: CASSLNPQEKNTEAFF.

This clone was seen a few times. This chain joins TRBV11-2 and TRBJ1-3; D gene ambiguous. Trimming pared 5 bases from V and 0 bases from J, leaving 20 bases between. Germline CDR1 SGHAT, CDR2 FQNNGV. The CDR3 is 18 amino acids. The CDR3 region has the DNA TGTGCCAGCAGCCTACTAAGCCTGATTTTCCCCTCTGGAAACACCATATATTTT. Translating it yields CASSLLSLIFPSGNTIYF.

V is TRBV28 and J is TRBJ1-1, with D perhaps matching TRBD1 (6 bases). The germline V gene encodes CDR1 MDHEN and CDR2 SYDVKM. The CDR3 has 13 residues. V was cut by 2 bases and J by 5 bases, with 9 bases left in between. CDR3 region: CASSLIRGTEAFF. The CDR3 nucleotides read TGTGCCAGCAGTTTAATAAGGGGGACTGAAGCTTTCTTT. The whole variable domain, filled in from reference TRBV28 and TRBJ1-1, reads DVKVTQSSRYLVKRTGEKVFLECVQDMDHENMFWYRQDPGLGLRLIYFSYDVKMKEKGDIPEGYSVSREKKERFSLILESASTNQTSMYLCASSLIRGTEAFFGQGTRLTVV.

V usage is TRBV7-9 and J usage is TRBJ1-1; D not certain. Germline V lookup: CDR1 SEHNR, CDR2 FQNEAQ (reference sequence). The CDR3 extends over 13 amino acids. Deletions cut 2 bases from V and 10 bases from J, with 14 bases between. The CDR3 loop is CASSLSRGLAAFF. DNA of the CDR3: TGTGCCAGCAGCTTAAGCAGAGGGTTAGCAGCTTTCTTT.

The V gene is TRBV2, the J gene TRBJ1-1; D remains ambiguous. From germline, CDR1 is SNHLY and CDR2 FYNNEI. Trimming stripped 9 bases from V and 0 bases from J, with 14 bases between. CDR3 length equals 14 residues. The CDR3 region is CASVLESMNTEAFF. In nucleotides, the CDR3 is TGTGCCAGTGTGTTGGAAAGCATGAACACTGAAGCTTTCTTT.

The chain has TRBV7-8 and TRBJ1-2; 7 bases agree with TRBD1. This CDR3 contains 15 residues. Germline CDR1 is SGHVS and CDR2 is FQNEAQ. V trimming: 5 bases; J trimming: 4 bases; junction bases outside the gene matches: 10. DNA of the CDR3: TGTGCCAGCAGCGCAGGGACAGCCCCAGGCTATGGCTACACCTTC. It specifies CASSAGTAPGYGYTF.

The chain is built from TRBV9 and TRBJ1-2; no clear D gene. The CDR3 consists of 11 residues. Between the trimmed V and J ends, which lost 3 bases and 7 bases, there was a span of 7 bases. Looked up from germline, CDR1 is SGDLS and CDR2 is YYNGEE. For the CDR3, the DNA is TGTGCCAGCAGCGCCCGGCTTGGCTACACCTTC. Translated, it gives CASSARLGYTF.

The rearrangement uses TRBV7-9 and TRBJ1-3; D gene unclear. Germline V gives CDR1 SEHNR, CDR2 FQNEAQ (reference sequence). With 3 bases removed from V and 7 bases from J, the gap between germline ends came to 13 bases. The CDR3 is 14 residues long. CDR3 loop: CASSLGGLGNTIYF. CDR3 bases: TGTGCCAGCAGCTTGGGCGGGCTCGGGAACACCATATATTTT.

The sample holds one count of this clone. This sequence joins TRBV6-4 and TRBJ2-3, with D perhaps TRBD1 (6 bases). The CDR3 spans 16 residues. With 4 bases removed from V and 2 bases from J, the gap between germline ends came to 16 bases. The germline gives CDR1 MRHNA, CDR2 SNTAGT. CDR3 amino acids: CASSASRDTHTDTQYF. CDR3 DNA: TGTGCCAGCAGTGCCTCCAGGGACACACACACAGATACGCAGTATTTT.

On this clone: Distinct nucleotide sequences in the sample also encode this CDR3. This chain joins TRBV7-9 and TRBJ2-7; the D is unclear. The CDR3 covers 12 residues. With 1 base removed from V and 3 bases from J, the gap between germline ends came to 4 bases. Germline CDR1 is SEHNR and CDR2 is FQNEAQ (reference sequence). The CDR3 nucleotides are TGTGCCAGCAGCTTAGGGGTCTACGAGCAGTACTTC. It translates to CASSLGVYEQYF.

This clone was seen a few times. The genes are TRBV6-4 and TRBJ2-1; possible D gene TRBD2, 5 bases. The CDR3 has 15 amino acids. V was shortened by 0 bases and J by 2 bases, with 8 bases between the two germline ends. Germline values: CDR1 MRHNA, CDR2 SNTAGT. The CDR3, as DNA: TGTGCCAGCAGTGACTCGGCGGGCGCCTACAATGAGCAGTTCTTC. It encodes CASSDSAGAYNEQFF.

This clone has a single count. This chain links TRBV28 with TRBJ2-7; D perhaps matches TRBD2 (6 bases). Germline V gene sequence: CDR1 MDHEN, CDR2 SYDVKM. This CDR3 contains 16 residues. The V and J ends lost 5 bases and 3 bases respectively, with 20 bases between them. The CDR3 bases are TGTGCCAGCAGTCATAGCGGTTGGGGGGAGAACTACGAGCAGTACTTC. Translation gives CASSHSGWGENYEQYF.

The genes are TRBV7-2 and TRBJ1-6; D ambiguous. The germline gives CDR1 SGHTA, CDR2 FQGNSA. V lost 2 bases and J lost 10, with 18 bases in between. The CDR3 extends over 16 amino acids. As DNA, the CDR3 is TGTGCCAGCAGCTTATTTGTACAGCGGGAACACTCACCCCTCCACTTT. As protein: CASSLFVQREHSPLHF. The full variable domain, rest sourced from reference TRBV7-2 and TRBJ1-6, is GAGVSQSPSNKVTEKGKDVELRCDPISGHTALYWYRQSLGQGLEFLIYFQGNSAPDKSGLPSDRFSAERTGGSVSTLTIQRTQQEDSAVYLCASSLFVQREHSPLHFGNGTRLTVT.

As for this clone: The same CDR3 is also encoded by other DNA sequences in this sample. The chain joins TRBV4-2 to TRBJ2-3; TRBD2 aligns across 8 bases. This CDR3 is 15 amino acids long. Per the germline V gene, CDR1 is LGHNA and CDR2 is YNFKEQ. Trimming cost V 11 bases and J 2 bases; bases outside gene matches: 12. The CDR3 bases are TGTGCCGTCGGGCCTGGGCGGGAGGCCACAGATACGCAGTATTTT. This encodes CAVGPGREATDTQYF.

The chain recombines TRBV2 with TRBJ1-2, with TRBD1 matching over 9 bases. The CDR3 consists of 13 residues. V lost 8 bases, J lost 4 bases, and 5 bases stayed unmatched. In germline, CDR1 is SNHLY, CDR2 FYNNEI. CDR3 region: CASGQGLGYGYTF. Written as DNA, the CDR3 is TGTGCCAGCGGACAGGGGTTAGGCTATGGCTACACCTTC. Together with reference TRBV2 and TRBJ1-2, the CDR3 gives the full variable domain: EPEVTQTPSHQVTQMGQEVILRCVPISNHLYFYWYRQILGQKVEFLVSFYNNEISEKSEIFDDQFSVERPDGSNFTLKIRSTKLEDSAMYFCASGQGLGYGYTFGSGTRLTVV.

The chain employs TRBV28 and TRBJ1-1, with 8 bases fitting TRBD1. Per the germline V gene, CDR1 is MDHEN and CDR2 is SYDVKM. With 6 bases clipped from V and 3 bases from J, the junction kept 6 bases outside the gene matches. The CDR3 is 14 residues long. The CDR3 DNA follows: TGTGCCAGCAGAATTACAGGGGGGTACACTGAAGCTTTCTTT. It translates to CASRITGGYTEAFF.

The V gene is TRBV5-1, the J gene TRBJ2-5; 9 bases map to TRBD2. This CDR3 contains 16 residues. The V and J ends lost 0 bases and 4 bases, in that order; junction bases with no gene match: 7. Germline V gene sequence: CDR1 SGHRS, CDR2 YFSETQ. The CDR3 is CASSLGARGGRETQYF. The CDR3 region has the DNA TGCGCCAGCAGCTTGGGCGCGCGGGGGGGCCGAGAGACCCAGTACTTC.

The chain has TRBV12-3 or TRBV12-4 and TRBJ2-5, with 9 bases identical to TRBD2. This CDR3 is built from 13 residues. With V trimmed by 6 bases and J by 2 bases, 1 base remained unmatched. CDR3 sequence reads: CASRTSGQETQYF. Written as DNA, the CDR3 is TGTGCCAGCAGGACTAGCGGACAAGAGACCCAGTACTTC.

The V gene is TRBV15, the J gene TRBJ1-1; D is ambiguous. V lost 2 bases and J 0 bases, leaving 10 bases between the germline ends. CDR3 size: 15 residues. Germline V gene sequence: CDR1 LNHNV, CDR2 YYDKDF (reference sequence). CDR3 in amino acids: CATSRRGRMNTEAFF. CDR3 coding DNA: TGTGCCACCAGCAGAAGAGGACGGATGAACACTGAAGCTTTCTTT.